The entry below gives a single TCR beta chain sequence along with its context. At one boundary the junction diverges from the germline segment, which might be a read error. These data originate in a study of T cell changes during pregnancy in multiple sclerosis. The CDR3 covers 16 residues. Sequencing was performed with immunoSEQ multiplex PCR; in TCRdb, only in-frame clones are kept and a portion is missing. This table has 50,000 or so clones, just over 90% appearing once. The J gene is TRBJ2-1, the V gene TRBV23-1; 13 bases are shared with TRBD2. TRBV23-1 falls under the ORF class, with uncertain function. The receptor comes from a female donor with multiple sclerosis, enrolled in a pregnancy study. Source: CD8+ T cells from peripheral blood mononuclear cells, taken after pregnancy. CDR3 sequence reads: CASREPTPGLAGNRLF. The CDR3, as DNA: TGCGCCAGCCGCGAACCGACTCCGGGACTAGCGGGGAACAGACTCTTC.